This entry lists 20 T cell receptor beta chains sequenced from one sample in a study of blood T cell repertoires in COVID-19. Repertoires were generated with immunoSEQ multiplex PCR, while TCRdb's copy carries only in-frame clones and drops some. The data hold around 150,000 clones, with 80% observed a single time. Source material: PBMCs or T cells enriched from blood (not recorded which). These receptors came from a man aged 40-49 years who had recovered from COVID-19.

V gene TRBV7-3 combines with J gene TRBJ2-1; the match to TRBD2 covers 10 bases. The V and J ends lost 6 bases and 10 bases, in that order; junction bases with no gene match: 12. Germline values: CDR1 SGHTA, CDR2 FQGTGA. The CDR3 extends over 15 amino acids. The CDR3 sequence: CASSPVAGGIKEQFF. In nucleotides, the CDR3 is TGTGCCAGCAGTCCTGTAGCGGGGGGAATCAAAGAGCAGTTCTTC.

This chain uses TRBV10-3 with TRBJ2-4, with 16 bases fitting TRBD2. V was clipped by 0 bases and J by 0 bases; unmatched bases: 2. Germline V lookup: CDR1 ENHRY, CDR2 SYGVKD. This CDR3 has 19 residues. The CDR3 bases are TGTGCCATCAGTGAGTCGGGACTAGCGGGGGGGCTAGCCAAAAACATTCAGTACTTC. Residues: CAISESGLAGGLAKNIQYF.

The rearrangement links TRBV27 to TRBJ1-2, with D possibly matching TRBD1 (5 bases). Germline values: CDR1 MNHEY, CDR2 SMNVEV (reference sequence). CDR3 size: 13 residues. Deletions cut 8 bases from V and 3 bases from J, with 13 bases between. The CDR3, as DNA: TGTGCCAGCGGACTAAAAGGGGACTATGGCTACACCTTC. This encodes CASGLKGDYGYTF.

This clone was detected once. The V and J genes are TRBV3-1 (or the pseudogene TRBV3-2) and TRBJ2-5; the match to TRBD2 covers 7 bases. The CDR3 is 13 residues long. Germline V CDR1 and CDR2: LGHDT, YNNKEL (reference sequence). V lost 5 bases to trimming and J lost 7 bases; unmatched junction nucleotides: 7. In DNA, the CDR3 is TGTGCCAGCAGCTTTCGGGGGGTCTCGACCCAGTACTTC. Encoded protein: CASSFRGVSTQYF.

This chain connects TRBV18 to TRBJ2-4; no firm D call. This CDR3 spans 17 amino acids. Trimming pared 2 bases from V and 1 base from J, leaving 15 bases between. Germline CDR1 reads KGHSH; CDR2 reads LQKENI. The CDR3 region has the DNA TGTGCCAGCTCACCAGAAAAAAGGAACGGGGCCAAAAACATTCAGTACTTC. Protein: CASSPEKRNGAKNIQYF.

Only one count was recorded for this clone. The chain joins TRBV6-5 to TRBJ2-3; tentative D call: TRBD2 (6 bases). Trimming cost V 6 bases and J 2 bases, with 12 bases left between them. The CDR3 totals 14 residues. CDR1 is MNHEY, CDR2 SVGAGI, per germline. The CDR3 nucleotides are TGTGCCAGCAGCGCCCGGGGGTACACAGATACGCAGTATTTT. Translated, it gives CASSARGYTDTQYF.

V is TRBV13 and J is TRBJ1-3, with TRBD1 as a possible D gene (6 bases). The CDR3 has 13 residues. The ends were cut back, 6 bases at V and 3 bases at J, with 9 bases in the middle. Germline V gene sequence: CDR1 PRHDT, CDR2 FYEKMQ (reference sequence). The CDR3 protein is CASRGGYGNTIYF. DNA of the CDR3: TGTGCCAGCAGAGGGGGATATGGAAACACCATATATTTT. Looking up the rest from reference TRBV13 and TRBJ1-3 gives the full variable domain: AAGVIQSPRHLIKEKRETATLKCYPIPRHDTVYWYQQGPGQDPQFLISFYEKMQSDKGSIPDRFSAQQFSDYHSELNMSSLELGDSALYFCASRGGYGNTIYFGEGSWLTVV.

This chain links TRBV19 with TRBJ2-2, with 9 bases aligning to TRBD1. Germline CDR1 and CDR2: LNHDA and SQIVND (reference sequence). The CDR3 totals 17 residues. V shed 5 bases and J 3 bases; nucleotides not matched to a gene: 10. CDR3 DNA: TGTGCCAGTAGTGTTCAACCCGGGACAGGGTACACCGGGGAGCTGTTTTTT. As protein: CASSVQPGTGYTGELFF.

This chain uses TRBV19 with TRBJ1-6, with TRBD1 matching over 8 bases. Trimming cost V 6 bases and J 8 bases; bases outside gene matches: 9. The CDR3 covers 15 residues. The germline V gene encodes CDR1 LNHDA and CDR2 SQIVND (reference sequence). CDR3 loop: CASRMDRVGDSPLHF. DNA of the CDR3: TGTGCCAGTAGGATGGACAGGGTCGGGGATTCACCCCTCCACTTT.

The chain couples TRBV6-5 to TRBJ1-1; perhaps TRBD1 as D (6 bases). CDR3 size: 13 residues. The V end lost 6 bases, the J end lost 10 bases, and 18 bases lay between the germline ends. Germline V CDR1 and CDR2: MNHEY, SVGAGI. CDR3 loop: CASRGQMLGVAFF. The CDR3 coding sequence is TGTGCCAGCAGGGGACAAATGCTTGGAGTAGCTTTCTTT.

CDR3 DNA: TGTGCCAGCAGTTACATGGGACACAGTAATGAGCAGTTCTTC. Translating gives CASSYMGHSNEQFF. The chain has TRBV6-5 and TRBJ2-1; D perhaps matches TRBD1 (6 bases). CDR3 length: 14 residues. Trimming removed 2 bases at V and 7 bases at J, with 12 bases between. Per germline, CDR1 MNHEY and CDR2 SVGAGI.

This clone has more than one count but fewer than ten. J is TRBJ1-2 and V is TRBV6-5, with no clear D. In germline, CDR1 is MNHEY, CDR2 SVGAGI. Trimming left V 10 bases short and J 0 bases short, with 6 bases between. This CDR3 has 11 residues. The CDR3 DNA reads as TGTGCCACCTTCTCTAACTATGGCTACACCTTC. It encodes CATFSNYGYTF.

A single count supports this clone. V usage is TRBV18 and J usage is TRBJ1-2; TRBD1 agrees at 8 bases. Germline V gene lookup returns CDR1 KGHSH and CDR2 LQKENI. The CDR3 loop spans 15 amino acids. V was pared by 0 bases and J by 4 bases, with 4 bases of the junction left unmatched. CDR3: CASSPPGDRLYGYTF. The CDR3 DNA follows: TGTGCCAGCTCACCACCGGGGGACAGGCTCTATGGCTACACCTTC.

The chain uses TRBV5-1 and TRBJ2-5; tentative D call: TRBD1 (6 bases). This CDR3 is built from 14 residues. The ends were cut back, 2 bases at V and 4 bases at J, with 12 bases in the middle. From germline, CDR1 is SGHRS and CDR2 YFSETQ. The CDR3 region has the DNA TGCGCCAGCAGCTTTCCGCAGGGGAGAGAGACCCAGTACTTC. Translation gives CASSFPQGRETQYF.

The chain recombines TRBV5-1 with TRBJ1-1, with TRBD1 matching over 7 bases. CDR1 is SGHRS, CDR2 YFSETQ, per germline. Trimming at V came to 4 bases and at J to 4 bases, leaving 4 bases not matched to a gene. The length of the CDR3 is 13 residues. The DNA for the CDR3 is TGCGCCAGCAGCCCTGACAGGGTCACTGAAGCTTTCTTT. It specifies CASSPDRVTEAFF.

The CDR3 DNA is TGTGCCAGCAGCTCTGACAGGGGGACTAATTCACCCCTCCACTTT. This sequence encodes CASSSDRGTNSPLHF. This sequence joins TRBV5-4 and TRBJ1-6; 9 positions match TRBD1. From germline, CDR1 is SGHNT and CDR2 YYREEE (reference sequence). V gave up 3 bases and J gave up 6 bases; unmatched junction bases: 4. The CDR3 is 15 residues long.

This rearrangement joins TRBV12-5 to TRBJ1-3; perhaps TRBD1 as D (5 bases). Looked up from germline, CDR1 is LGHNT and CDR2 is FRNRAP. The CDR3 extends over 16 amino acids. Trimming left V 1 base short and J 4 bases short, with 14 bases between. This CDR3 is CASGLGSGGIGNTIYF. For the CDR3, the DNA is TGTGCTAGTGGTTTGGGCAGCGGGGGGATCGGAAACACCATATATTTT.

This clone occurred once. This chain connects TRBV18 to TRBJ1-1; perhaps TRBD1 as D (6 bases). Trimming took 3 bases from V and 7 from J, leaving 15 bases between them. The CDR3 runs to 14 residues. Germline-derived CDR1 and CDR2 are KGHSH and LQKENI. CDR3 sequence (DNA): TGTGCCAGCTCACCCCAGGGGCAAGAGGGTGAAGCTTTCTTT. Its translation: CASSPQGQEGEAFF. Looking up the rest from reference TRBV18 and TRBJ1-1 gives the full variable domain: NAGVMQNPRHLVRRRGQEARLRCSPMKGHSHVYWYRQLPEEGLKFMVYLQKENIIDESGMPKERFSAEFPKEGPSILRIQQVVRGDSAAYFCASSPQGQEGEAFFGQGTRLTVV.

J is TRBJ1-1 and V is TRBV25-1; D may be TRBD1 (5 bases). Trimming took off 3 bases at V and 6 bases at J, with 14 bases between the two ends. This CDR3 has 14 amino acids. The germline gives CDR1 MGHDK, CDR2 SYGVNS. The CDR3 is CASSEVGPEPEAFF. The CDR3, as DNA: TGTGCCAGCAGTGAGGTGGGGCCCGAGCCTGAAGCTTTCTTT.

The chain is built from TRBV30 and TRBJ2-2, with 7 bases lining up with TRBD1. V shed 8 bases, J shed 6 bases, and the junction held 9 bases outside the gene matches. CDR3 length: 13 residues. Germline V CDR1 and CDR2: GTSNPN, SVGIG (reference sequence). The CDR3 spells CASPGQRAGELFF. The CDR3, as DNA: TGTGCCAGCCCGGGACAGCGTGCCGGGGAGCTGTTTTTT.